Each of the 23 T cell receptor beta chains below was sequenced from the same sample in a study of response to subunit inactivated influenza vaccine (dated by TCRdb to 2017 to 2018). Libraries were prepared through RT-PCR. Sequencing relied on an Illumina HiSeq 2500. The public reads were quality trimmed at Q25 with fastp and then assembled into clones with MiXCR by TCRdb, keeping productive beta chains. Entries that share a CDR3 protein sequence are merged under the most common genes and DNA. This sample lists 150,000 to 200,000 distinct CDR3 sequences; about an eighth were detected once. The ten largest clones add up to about 29% of the sample. Separately, the same data were catalogued under a study of T cells expressing NK-cell markers. The second study also describes: TCR beta cDNA libraries were prepared using 5'RACE template switching, which introduced a universal primer site and unique molecular identifiers.

This specimen consisted of CD8+ T cells sorted from PBMCs, obtained 12 days after vaccination. Receptor source: a middle-aged man who received an inactivated influenza vaccine. Donor details come from another sample of the same person, matched by shared clones.

This clonotype turned up a few times. The V call is TRBV28, the J call TRBJ1-4, with D uncertain. CDR1 MDHEN and CDR2 SYDVKM come from the germline V gene. This CDR3 is 13 amino acids long. The ends were cut back, 4 bases at V and 7 bases at J, with 10 bases in the middle. CDR3 protein: CASSSVGPEKLFF. The CDR3 bases are TGTGCCAGCAGTTCCGTAGGACCTGAAAAACTGTTTTTT.

CDR3 in DNA: TGTGCCAGCAGCCCCGGAGTCACCTCCTACAATGAGCAGTTCTTC. As protein: CASSPGVTSYNEQFF. The chain employs TRBV5-6 and TRBJ2-1; D remains ambiguous. Trimming cost V 4 bases and J 0 bases, with 11 bases left between them. The CDR3 loop spans 15 amino acids. CDR1 and CDR2 from the germline V gene are SGHDT and YYEEEE. Full variable domain (missing parts from reference TRBV5-6 and TRBJ2-1): DAGVTQSPTHLIKTRGQQVTLRCSPKSGHDTVSWYQQALGQGPQFIFQYYEEEERQRGNFPDRFSGHQFPNYSSELNVNALLLGDSALYLCASSPGVTSYNEQFFGPGTRLTVL.

The rearrangement links TRBV7-6 to TRBJ2-2, with D unclear. V gave up 2 bases and J gave up 7 bases, with 5 bases separating them. CDR3 length: 12 amino acids. Germline-derived CDR1 and CDR2 are SGHVS and FNYEAQ. The CDR3 sequence: CASSLLDGELFF. The CDR3 DNA sequence: TGTGCCAGCAGCTTACTCGACGGGGAGCTGTTTTTT. The entire variable domain, with the rest obtained from reference TRBV7-6 and TRBJ2-2, is as follows: GAGVSQSPRYKVTKRGQDVALRCDPISGHVSLYWYRQALGQGPEFLTYFNYEAQQDKSGLPNDRFSAERPEGSISTLTIQRTEQRDSAMYRCASSLLDGELFFGEGSRLTVL.

The gene calls are TRBV27 and TRBJ2-7; no reliable D call. Germline V gene sequence: CDR1 MNHEY, CDR2 SMNVEV (reference sequence). The CDR3 runs to 14 residues. The V end was cut by 5 bases, the J end by 2 bases, with 13 bases between. The CDR3 DNA reads TGTGCCAGCAGTCCGGTGGACCGAGCCTACGAGCAGTACTTC. It encodes CASSPVDRAYEQYF.

This clonotype was seen more than once but under ten times. CDR3 DNA sequence: TGTGCCAGCAGTCATGAGCGCTTGGGCTCGGAGCAGTTCTTC. Amino acids: CASSHERLGSEQFF. The J gene is TRBJ2-1, the V gene TRBV28; no firm D call. The V end lost 5 bases, the J end lost 10 bases, and 18 bases lay between the germline ends. The CDR3 runs to 14 residues. Germline V CDR1 and CDR2: MDHEN, SYDVKM.

This chain connects TRBV12-3 or TRBV12-4 to TRBJ1-4; no reliable D call. V shed 6 bases and J shed 0 bases, with 14 bases lying between them. The CDR3 is 16 amino acids. CDR3 sequence reads: CASSVPRWTTNEKLFF. The CDR3 nucleotides read TGTGCCAGCAGCGTCCCCCGGTGGACAACTAATGAAAAACTGTTTTTT.

This clonotype was detected only a few times. DNA for the CDR3: TGCAGTGCTAGAGATATGGCTACAGGGGTCGAGCAGTACTTC. It specifies CSARDMATGVEQYF. The chain links TRBV20-1 to TRBJ2-7; 7 nucleotides line up with TRBD1. The V and J ends lost 0 bases and 6 bases, in that order; junction bases with no gene match: 8. The CDR3 is 14 residues long. Germline V lookup: CDR1 DFQATT, CDR2 SNEGSKA (reference sequence).

This clonotype was found many times. V and J are TRBV29-1 and TRBJ2-7; 11 bases match TRBD2. Trimming took 0 bases from V and 1 from J; bases not matched to a gene: 2. From germline, CDR1 is SQVTM and CDR2 ANQGSEA. CDR3 length: 15 amino acids. DNA for the CDR3: TGCAGCGTTGAAGATAGACTAGCGGGGTCCTACGAGCAGTACTTC. Translating gives CSVEDRLAGSYEQYF.

This clonotype was seen at least ten times. The chain recombines TRBV4-1 with TRBJ2-5, with 7 bases fitting TRBD1. Germline CDR1 reads MGHRA; CDR2 reads YSYEKL. This CDR3 region has 16 residues. Trimming at V came to 2 bases and at J to 5 bases, leaving 11 bases not matched to a gene. CDR3 sequence: CASSQKAGGPGETQYF. CDR3 in DNA: TGCGCCAGCAGCCAAAAGGCAGGGGGTCCGGGGGAGACCCAGTACTTC.

This chain connects TRBV28 to TRBJ2-7; 7 bases are shared with TRBD1. The CDR3 runs 14 residues. The germline gives CDR1 MDHEN, CDR2 SYDVKM. Trimming removed 7 bases from V and 3 bases from J; junction bases left unmatched: 9. The CDR3 protein is CASKQTGVIYEQYF. The CDR3 coding sequence is TGTGCCAGCAAACAAACAGGGGTAATCTACGAGCAGTACTTC.

V usage is TRBV7-6 and J usage is TRBJ2-1, with 8 bases lining up with TRBD2. Germline CDR1 reads SGHVS; CDR2 reads FNYEAQ. The CDR3 has 17 amino acids. Trimming cost V 2 bases and J 0 bases; bases outside gene matches: 6. CDR3 in DNA: TGTGCCAGCAGCTTACCGGCGGGGGGAAGCTCCTACAATGAGCAGTTCTTC. It encodes CASSLPAGGSSYNEQFF.

This clonotype occurred many times. The gene calls are TRBV10-3 and TRBJ1-1; no clear D. Germline V gives CDR1 ENHRY, CDR2 SYGVKD. CDR3 length: 11 amino acids. With 7 bases removed from V and 1 base from J, the gap between germline ends came to 4 bases. The CDR3 loop is CAIKANTEAFF. CDR3 nucleotides: TGTGCCATCAAGGCGAACACTGAAGCTTTCTTT.

The rearrangement uses TRBV6-2 or TRBV6-3 and TRBJ2-7; tentatively, D is TRBD1 or TRBD2 (5 bases each). Germline V gene lookup returns CDR1 MNHEY and CDR2 SVGEGT. The V end was cut by 2 bases, the J end by 3 bases, with 11 bases between. This CDR3 is 14 amino acids long. The CDR3 nucleotides read TGTGCCAGCAGTTACATGGGACCCAACTACGAGCAGTACTTC. Translated: CASSYMGPNYEQYF.

The rearrangement joins TRBV25-1 to TRBJ2-3, with D perhaps TRBD2 (5 bases). CDR3 length: 14 residues. Germline V gene sequence: CDR1 MGHDK, CDR2 SYGVNS. The germline V and J ends were trimmed by 4 bases and 5 bases, with 13 bases remaining between them. In nucleotides, the CDR3 is TGTGCCAGCAGTGGGGGAGCAGGACGAGATACGCAGTATTTT. Translating it yields CASSGGAGRDTQYF.

This clonotype was detected ten times or more. The chain links TRBV4-3 to TRBJ2-7; TRBD2 aligns across 7 bases. This CDR3 comprises 17 residues. With 0 bases clipped from V and 1 base from J, the junction kept 9 bases outside the gene matches. CDR1 and CDR2 (germline): LGHNA, YSLEER. CDR3 region: CASSQDGGGLLSYEQYF. The CDR3 DNA reads as TGCGCCAGCAGCCAAGATGGGGGGGGACTCCTTTCCTACGAGCAGTACTTC.

The gene calls are TRBV4-2 and TRBJ2-3, with 12 bases fitting TRBD2. This CDR3 contains 17 residues. Trimming cost V 4 bases and J 4 bases; bases outside gene matches: 9. Germline lookup yields CDR1 LGHNA and CDR2 YNFKEQ. CDR3 DNA sequence: TGTGCCAGCAGCCGCGAACTAGCGGGGGGCCCCGCAGATACGCAGTATTTT. It specifies CASSRELAGGPADTQYF.

The chain links TRBV6-5 to TRBJ2-5; D unclear. Germline values: CDR1 MNHEY, CDR2 SVGAGI. Trimming stripped 4 bases from V and 5 bases from J, with 11 bases between. The CDR3 contains 13 residues. In DNA form, the CDR3 reads TGTGCCAGCAGTTCTGGCGGTGCCGAGACCCAGTACTTC. The encoded protein is CASSSGGAETQYF.

V and J are TRBV15 and TRBJ2-3, with TRBD1 matching 8 bases. Germline V gene data show CDR1 as LNHNV and CDR2 as YYDKDF (reference sequence). The CDR3 sequence is 16 residues long. The V and J ends lost 3 bases and 0 bases, in that order; junction bases with no gene match: 5. DNA for the CDR3: TGTGCCACCAGCAGTGGGACAGGCCCTAGCACAGATACGCAGTATTTT. Encoded protein: CATSSGTGPSTDTQYF. The full variable domain, completed using reference TRBV15 and TRBJ2-3, is DAMVIQNPRYQVTQFGKPVTLSCSQTLNHNVMYWYQQKSSQAPKLLFHYYDKDFNNEADTPDNFQSRRPNTSFCFLDIRSPGLGDTAMYLCATSSGTGPSTDTQYFGPGTRLTVL.

V gene TRBV20-1 combines with J gene TRBJ2-3, with 7 bases that match TRBD2. V trimming: 3 bases; J trimming: 0 bases; junction bases outside the gene matches: 9. Germline lookup yields CDR1 DFQATT and CDR2 SNEGSKA (reference sequence). The CDR3 runs 16 residues. The CDR3 sequence is CSARALGRESTDTQYF. Written as DNA, the CDR3 is TGCAGTGCTAGGGCCCTGGGGCGGGAGAGCACAGATACGCAGTATTTT.

This clonotype was observed a few times. DNA of the CDR3: TGTGCCAGCAGTCGAGATCAGTACAATGAGCAGTTCTTC. Encoded protein: CASSRDQYNEQFF. V and J are TRBV7-2 and TRBJ2-1; D is ambiguous. Germline assignment: CDR1 SGHTA and CDR2 FQGNSA. CDR3 length: 13 residues. V lost 6 bases to trimming and J lost 4 bases, with 10 bases between them.

This clonotype has a handful of counts. The chain joins TRBV2 to TRBJ1-5, with a weak D call TRBD1 (6 bases). V gave up 5 bases and J gave up 2 bases, with 13 bases separating them. CDR1 is SNHLY, CDR2 FYNNEI, per germline. This CDR3 contains 15 residues. This CDR3 is CASSRGAGGNQPQHF. The CDR3 coding sequence is TGTGCCAGCAGTCGGGGGGCGGGGGGCAATCAGCCCCAGCATTTT.

This clonotype was found a few times. The rearrangement links TRBV7-6 to TRBJ2-1; 9 bases align to TRBD2. The junction had 10 bases not matched to a gene; V was cut back by 7 bases and J by 6 bases. CDR3 length: 15 amino acids. Germline V gives CDR1 SGHVS, CDR2 FNYEAQ. The CDR3 sequence: CASTVIAGVPNEQFF. For the CDR3, the DNA is TGTGCCAGCACCGTTATAGCGGGAGTCCCCAATGAGCAGTTCTTC.

In its sample, this clonotype was seen a few times. The chain uses TRBV7-9 and TRBJ2-1; 13 positions agree with TRBD2. Germline-derived CDR1 and CDR2 are SEHNR and FQNEAQ (reference sequence). The CDR3 loop spans 14 amino acids. Trimming at V came to 3 bases and at J to 15 bases, leaving 8 bases not matched to a gene. The CDR3 loop is CASSLVLAGGPLFF. Written as DNA, the CDR3 is TGTGCCAGCAGCTTGGTACTAGCGGGGGGGCCCTTGTTCTTC.